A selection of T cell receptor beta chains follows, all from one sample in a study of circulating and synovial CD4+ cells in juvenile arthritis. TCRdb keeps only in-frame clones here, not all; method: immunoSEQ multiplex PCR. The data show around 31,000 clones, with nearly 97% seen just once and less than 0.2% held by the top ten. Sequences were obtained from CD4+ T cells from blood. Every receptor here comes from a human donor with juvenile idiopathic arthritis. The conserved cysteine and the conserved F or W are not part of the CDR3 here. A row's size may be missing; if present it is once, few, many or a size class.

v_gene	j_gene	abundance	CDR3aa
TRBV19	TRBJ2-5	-	ASSTRQGKETQY
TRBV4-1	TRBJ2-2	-	ASSHGLAGLNTGELF
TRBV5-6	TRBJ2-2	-	ASSFPGPGELF
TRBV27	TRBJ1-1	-	ASSPLTGPEAF
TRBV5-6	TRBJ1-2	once	ASSQYRDFRSRT
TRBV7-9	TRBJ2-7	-	ASSSPKRSHYEQY
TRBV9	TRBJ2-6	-	ASSPALRTTGANVLT
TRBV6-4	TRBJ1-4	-	ASAPRDTREKLF
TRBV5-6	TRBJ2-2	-	ASSPPRNGELF
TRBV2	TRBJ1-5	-	ASSDAGATVNQPQH
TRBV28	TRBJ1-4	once	ASSFPTGTREKLF
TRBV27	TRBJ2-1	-	ASTSGDSPLQF
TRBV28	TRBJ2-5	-	ASGWDYETGGQETQY
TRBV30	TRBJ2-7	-	AWGRGGNYEQY
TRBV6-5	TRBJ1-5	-	ASSYSGQASNQPQH
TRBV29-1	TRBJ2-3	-	SVEVLVGRKDTQY
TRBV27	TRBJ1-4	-	ASSVDKGEKLF
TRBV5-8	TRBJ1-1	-	ASSPRTGDTEAF
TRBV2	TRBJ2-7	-	ASSVGEKKYEQY
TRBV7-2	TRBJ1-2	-	ASSYVGTGGDGYT